Described below is a single T cell receptor beta chain sequence and its context. This record belongs to a study of T cell changes during pregnancy in multiple sclerosis. Using immunoSEQ multiplex PCR, the repertoire was profiled, and TCRdb retains in-frame clones only, with some absent. The table records 60,000 to 85,000 clones, approximately 94% of them present only once. Germline lookup yields CDR1 SEHNR and CDR2 FQNEAQ (reference sequence). This CDR3 contains 16 residues. The V and J ends lost 5 bases and 3 bases, in that order; junction bases with no gene match: 7. The V and J genes are TRBV7-9 and TRBJ2-2, with 9 bases fitting TRBD2. The source is a female donor with multiple sclerosis, enrolled in a pregnancy study. The material sequenced was peripheral blood, taken in the third trimester of pregnancy. The CDR3 coding sequence is TGTGCCAGCAGCCCAAGCGGGGGGACGGACACCGGGGAGCTGTTTTTT. Its translation is CASSPSGGTDTGELFF.